This T cell receptor beta chain was sequenced during a study of molecular identifiers for immune sequencing clone quantification. There are 17 residues in the CDR3. Germline V gene data show CDR1 as SGHAT and CDR2 as FQNNGV. Trimming left V 1 base short and J 0 bases short, with 13 bases between. The use of previously described methods and listed TCR primers produced the bulk TCR libraries. TCRdb re-derived calls from the PCR reads in MiXCR, one entry per CDR3 protein. The sample includes about 640,000 distinct CDR3 sequences, just under 20% of them seen just once. Construction of naive CD8 libraries employed roughly 18,000 to 1,100,000 sorted cells together with 10%, 30% or 50% RNA.

This sequence joins TRBV11-2 and TRBJ1-5; the D gene is possibly TRBD1 (5 bases). Sequenced input: naive CD8+ T cells from blood, with Jurkat cell RNA spiked in. Subset in this sample: FACS-sorted CD8+CD4-CCR7+CD45RA+ naive T cells. The TCR sequence derives from a human donor in good health. Some libraries in this study had Jurkat cell RNA spiked in. This CDR3 is CASSLGFGGDSNQPQHF. CDR3 DNA: TGTGCCAGCAGCTTAGGGTTTGGGGGGGATAGCAATCAGCCCCAGCATTTT.